The T cell receptor beta chain under discussion was sequenced for a study of T-cell memory formation after mild COVID-19. Constant-segment primers and 5'RACE yielded cDNA libraries for TCR alpha and TCR beta, each carrying sample barcodes and UMIs. One entry per CDR3 protein, called by TCRdb with MiXCR from the 5' RACE reads. This sample carries about 540,000 distinct CDR3 sequences, about a fifth of them seen once, and the ten largest clones take around 12%. On this clonotype: The antigen is not known.

Study observations and caveats: CD4+ contracting clones lay mainly in CM and EM, CD8+ ones in EMRA. Several responding clones turned up in pre-infection memory, indicating that cross-reactive memory may have taken part. Contracting clones from day 15 to 85 had balanced CD4/CD8; later expanders favoured CD4+.

The V end lost 3 bases, the J end lost 6 bases, and 26 bases lay between the germline ends. The germline V gene encodes CDR1 SGHVS and CDR2 FNYEAQ. CDR3 length equals 19 residues. The receptor's source is an adult woman who had mild COVID-19 (a few samples of this study predate the infection). Cell type and time point are not known. Input material: PBMCs or a T cell subset sorted from them (not recorded which). This chain connects TRBV7-6 to TRBJ2-2, with D unresolved. The CDR3 sequence: CASSFTLLGISWWAGELFF. CDR3 bases: TGTGCCAGCAGCTTTACCTTACTGGGAATTTCCTGGTGGGCCGGGGAGCTGTTTTTT.